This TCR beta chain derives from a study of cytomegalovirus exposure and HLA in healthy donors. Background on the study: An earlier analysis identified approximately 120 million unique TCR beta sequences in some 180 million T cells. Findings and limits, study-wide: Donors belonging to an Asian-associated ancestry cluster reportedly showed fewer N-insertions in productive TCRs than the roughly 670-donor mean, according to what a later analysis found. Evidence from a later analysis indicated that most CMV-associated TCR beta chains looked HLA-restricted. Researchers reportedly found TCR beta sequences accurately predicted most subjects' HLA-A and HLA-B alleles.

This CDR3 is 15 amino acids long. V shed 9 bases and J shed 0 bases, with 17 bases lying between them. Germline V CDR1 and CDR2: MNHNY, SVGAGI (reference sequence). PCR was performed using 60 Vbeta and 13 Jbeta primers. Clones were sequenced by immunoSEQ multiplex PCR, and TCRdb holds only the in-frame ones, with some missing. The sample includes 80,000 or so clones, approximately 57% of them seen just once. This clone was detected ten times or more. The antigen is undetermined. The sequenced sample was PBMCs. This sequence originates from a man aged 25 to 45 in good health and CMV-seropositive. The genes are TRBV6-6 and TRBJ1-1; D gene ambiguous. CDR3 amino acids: CASLSEQTMNTEAFF. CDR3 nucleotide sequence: TGTGCCAGTCTATCCGAACAGACTATGAACACTGAAGCTTTCTTT.